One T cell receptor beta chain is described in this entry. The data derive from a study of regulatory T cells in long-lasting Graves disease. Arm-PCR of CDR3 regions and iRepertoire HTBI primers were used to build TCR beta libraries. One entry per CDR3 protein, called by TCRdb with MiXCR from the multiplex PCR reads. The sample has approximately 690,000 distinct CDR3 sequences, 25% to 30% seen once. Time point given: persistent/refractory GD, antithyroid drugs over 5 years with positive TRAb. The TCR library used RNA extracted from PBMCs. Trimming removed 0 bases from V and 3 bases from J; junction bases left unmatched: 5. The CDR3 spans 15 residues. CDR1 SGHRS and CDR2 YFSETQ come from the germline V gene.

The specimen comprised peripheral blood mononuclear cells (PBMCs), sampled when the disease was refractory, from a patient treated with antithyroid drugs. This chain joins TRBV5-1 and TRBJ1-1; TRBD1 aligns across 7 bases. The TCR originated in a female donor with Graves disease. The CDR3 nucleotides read TGCGCCAGCAGCTTGGACCCCGGGACAGACACTGAAGCTTTCTTT. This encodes CASSLDPGTDTEAFF.